The 23 T cell receptor beta chains listed next were all sequenced from one sample in a study of T cells in Graves' hyperthyroidism and ophthalmopathy. It was RNA transcripts that yielded the amplified TCR beta CDR3 regions. Carried out on the TCR CDR3, a first-round RT-PCR used the HTBI primer set. TCRdb reprocessed the multiplex PCR reads via MiXCR and lists one record per CDR3 protein. The sample consists of about 840,000 distinct CDR3 sequences, 35% to 45% of them appearing once. The source material was blood. These receptor sequences come from a man aged 18 to 29 with Graves' hyperthyroidism.

This chain connects TRBV10-3 to TRBJ1-2; D might be TRBD1 (6 bases). Germline-derived CDR1 and CDR2 are ENHRY and SYGVKD. Trimming removed 5 bases from V and 7 bases from J, with 17 bases in between. CDR3 length equals 14 residues. In DNA form, the CDR3 reads TGTGCCATCAGTTTAAGGGGCAGGGGCGGTGGCTACACCTTC. It translates to CAISLRGRGGGYTF.

The rearrangement links TRBV6-5 to TRBJ1-5, with D unresolved. Trimming cost V 7 bases and J 3 bases, with 10 bases left between them. CDR3 size: 13 residues. Per the germline V gene, CDR1 is MNHEY and CDR2 is SVGAGI. CDR3 residues: CASNPRFNQPQHF. The CDR3 DNA sequence: TGTGCCAGCAACCCTAGGTTCAATCAGCCCCAGCATTTT.

As concerns this clonotype: Being one base from a much bigger clone, this may be a read error. The rearrangement links TRBV15 to TRBJ1-1; D may be TRBD1 (5 bases). From germline, CDR1 is LNHNV and CDR2 YYDKDF (reference sequence). The length of the CDR3 is 16 residues. The CDR3 here is CATSRERGEGWPEALF. CDR3 nucleotides: TGTGCCACCAGCAGAGAACGGGGGGAGGGGTGGCCTGAAGCTCTCTTT.

This rearrangement joins TRBV19 to TRBJ2-5; TRBD1 matches 7 bases. The J segment lost 4 bases and the V segment lost 6 bases, leaving 8 bases of the junction unmatched. The CDR3 sequence is 14 residues long. Per the germline V gene, CDR1 is LNHDA and CDR2 is SQIVND (reference sequence). The CDR3 spells CASRPTGDLETQYF. Written as DNA, the CDR3 is TGTGCCAGTAGACCCACAGGGGATCTAGAGACCCAGTACTTC. The whole variable domain, filled in from reference TRBV19 and TRBJ2-5, reads DGGITQSPKYLFRKEGQNVTLSCEQNLNHDAMYWYRQDPGQGLRLIYYSQIVNDFQKGDIAEGYSVSREKKESFPLTVTSAQKNPTAFYLCASRPTGDLETQYFGPGTRLLVL.

The V call is TRBV7-8, the J call TRBJ2-2; D is perhaps TRBD1 or TRBD2 (7 bases each). CDR1 is SGHVS and CDR2 is FQNEAQ in the germline V gene. The V and J ends lost 2 bases and 6 bases respectively, with 13 bases between them. This CDR3 is 15 amino acids long. DNA for the CDR3: TGTGCCAGCAGCTTACCTTCAGGGGGGGCCGGGGAGCTGTTTTTT. This translates into CASSLPSGGAGELFF. Filled out from reference TRBV7-8 and TRBJ2-2, the complete variable domain reads GAGVSQSPRYKVAKRGQDVALRCDPISGHVSLFWYQQALGQGPEFLTYFQNEAQLDKSGLPSDRFFAERPEGSVSTLKIQRTQQEDSAVYLCASSLPSGGAGELFFGEGSRLTVL.

V gene TRBV6-5 combines with J gene TRBJ1-1, with D unresolved. There are 15 residues in the CDR3. The V end lost 6 bases, the J end lost 0 bases, and 14 bases lay between the germline ends. The germline V gene encodes CDR1 MNHEY and CDR2 SVGAGI. The DNA for the CDR3 is TGTGCCAGCAGCCCCGGGCGGATGATGAACACTGAAGCTTTCTTT. Protein: CASSPGRMMNTEAFF.

In regard to this clonotype: Just one base apart from a much larger clone, this may be a read error. This chain uses TRBV7-8 with TRBJ1-2; TRBD1 matches at 7 bases. From germline, CDR1 is SGHVS and CDR2 FQNEAQ. The CDR3 extends over 14 amino acids. The CDR3 DNA is TGTGCCAGCAGCTTAGACAGGGGATACTATGGCCACACCTTC. This sequence encodes CASSLDRGYYGHTF.

This chain connects TRBV10-3 to TRBJ2-2; TRBD1 aligns across 9 bases. Germline-derived CDR1 and CDR2 are ENHRY and SYGVKD. V gave up 6 bases and J gave up 2 bases; unmatched junction bases: 1. The CDR3 runs to 14 residues. This CDR3 reads CAIRGQGNTGELFF. The DNA for the CDR3 is TGTGCCATCAGGGGACAGGGCAACACCGGGGAGCTGTTTTTT.

This clonotype showed up just once. Without the conserved terminal phenylalanine or tryptophan, this CDR3 likely stems from a read error. J is TRBJ1-1 and V is TRBV12-3 or TRBV12-4; D might be TRBD1 (6 bases). The germline V and J ends were trimmed by 4 bases and 2 bases, with 11 bases remaining between them. The CDR3 totals 14 residues. CDR3 residues: CASSSGTLNTEAFL. The CDR3 DNA is TGTGCCAGCAGTTCCGGGACACTTAACACTGAAGCTTTCCTT.

This clonotype was seen at least ten times. The chain is built from TRBV7-2 and TRBJ2-7; 7 bases are shared with TRBD1. This CDR3 is built from 15 residues. V trimming: 3 bases; J trimming: 4 bases; junction bases outside the gene matches: 9. Germline V gene data show CDR1 as SGHTA and CDR2 as FQGNSA. The DNA for the CDR3 is TGTGCCAGCAGCTTGGAGGACAGGTCACTGTACGAGCAGTACTTC. Translating it yields CASSLEDRSLYEQYF. Full variable domain (remainder filled in from reference TRBV7-2 and TRBJ2-7): GAGVSQSPSNKVTEKGKDVELRCDPISGHTALYWYRQSLGQGLEFLIYFQGNSAPDKSGLPSDRFSAERTGGSVSTLTIQRTQQEDSAVYLCASSLEDRSLYEQYFGPGTRLTVT.

This clonotype was detected only a few times. This chain links TRBV5-1 with TRBJ2-2, with 8 bases identical to TRBD2. After removal of 1 base from V and 9 bases from J, the junction contained 5 bases not matched to a gene. The CDR3 extends over 14 amino acids. In germline, CDR1 is SGHRS, CDR2 YFSETQ. The CDR3 DNA sequence: TGCGCCAGCAGCTTGACTAGCGGTGGTCGGGAGCTGTTTTTT. Amino acids: CASSLTSGGRELFF. The whole variable domain, filled in from reference TRBV5-1 and TRBJ2-2, reads KAGVTQTPRYLIKTRGQQVTLSCSPISGHRSVSWYQQTPGQGLQFLFEYFSETQRNKGNFPGRFSGRQFSNSRSEMNVSTLELGDSALYLCASSLTSGGRELFFGEGSRLTVL.

In its sample, this clonotype was seen many times. The chain recombines TRBV7-9 with TRBJ1-4, with no clear D. The CDR3 covers 12 residues. Germline V CDR1 and CDR2: SEHNR, FQNEAQ (reference sequence). Trimming removed 6 bases at V and 8 bases at J, with 10 bases between. CDR3 nucleotides: TGTGCCAGCAGAGATTACGCGGAAAAACTGTTTTTT. Protein sequence: CASRDYAEKLFF.

The J gene is TRBJ1-3, the V gene TRBV15; 11 bases line up with TRBD1. Germline V gene sequence: CDR1 LNHNV, CDR2 YYDKDF (reference sequence). After removal of 3 bases from V and 9 bases from J, the junction contained 1 base not matched to a gene. This CDR3 is 13 amino acids long. The CDR3 spells CATSRGTGGTIYF. The CDR3 DNA follows: TGTGCCACCAGCAGGGGGACAGGGGGCACCATATATTTT.

This clonotype was found a few times. The chain employs TRBV20-1 and TRBJ2-7; TRBD1 agrees at 9 bases. The CDR3 is 14 residues long. Losses at the gene ends were 0 bases for V and 5 bases for J; bases not matched to a gene: 5. The V gene's germline CDR1 is DFQATT and CDR2 SNEGSKA (reference sequence). The CDR3 region has the DNA TGCAGTGCTAGAGATCGTAACAGGGGGCACGAGCAGTACTTC. The encoded protein is CSARDRNRGHEQYF.

At least ten counts were recorded for this clonotype. The chain joins TRBV24-1 to TRBJ1-5, with D uncertain. Germline V gene lookup returns CDR1 KGHDR and CDR2 SFDVKD. Trimming cost V 5 bases and J 3 bases, with 4 bases left between them. This CDR3 region has 12 residues. The CDR3 region is CATSVDNQPQHF. CDR3 bases: TGTGCCACCAGTGTGGACAATCAGCCCCAGCATTTT.

This clonotype was counted ten times or more. The gene calls are TRBV5-1 and TRBJ1-4, with 10 bases aligning to TRBD1. Trimming took 3 bases from V and 8 from J; bases not matched to a gene: 4. Germline-derived CDR1 and CDR2 are SGHRS and YFSETQ. The CDR3 loop spans 14 amino acids. The CDR3 bases are TGCGCCAGCAGCTACGGGACAGGGGACGAAAAACTGTTTTTT. Translating it yields CASSYGTGDEKLFF.

This clonotype is a singleton in its sample. The chain has TRBV30 and TRBJ2-7; possibly TRBD1 or TRBD2 for D (6 bases each). Germline V gene lookup returns CDR1 GTSNPN and CDR2 SVGIG (reference sequence). With 0 bases removed from V and 2 bases from J, the gap between germline ends came to 17 bases. The CDR3 is made up of 16 amino acids. This CDR3 is CAWSVFDRRGTYEQYF. The CDR3 DNA sequence: TGTGCCTGGAGTGTTTTCGACAGGAGGGGAACCTACGAGCAGTACTTC.

This sequence joins TRBV10-3 and TRBJ1-1; TRBD1 is a possible D gene (5 bases). Trimming removed 0 bases from V and 7 bases from J, with 6 bases in between. Per germline, CDR1 ENHRY and CDR2 SYGVKD. This CDR3 spans 12 amino acids. This CDR3 reads CAISESGREAFF. For the CDR3, the DNA is TGTGCCATCAGTGAGTCGGGACGTGAAGCTTTCTTT.

For this clonotype: One end of the junction does not line up with germline, which may come from a read error. The chain combines TRBV5-8 with TRBJ1-2; TRBD1 might be the D (6 bases). From germline, CDR1 is SGHTS and CDR2 YDEGEE. The CDR3 is 13 amino acids. CDR3 amino acids: CASSYGTGFGYTF. As DNA, the CDR3 is TGCGCCAGCAGCTACGGCACAGGGTTTGGCTACACCTTC.

This clonotype was seen at least ten times. V and J are TRBV11-3 and TRBJ1-3, with 8 nucleotides matching TRBD1. V lost 6 bases, J lost 4 bases, and 5 bases stayed unmatched. This CDR3 is built from 14 residues. CDR1 is SGHNT and CDR2 is YENEEA in the germline V gene. DNA of the CDR3: TGTGCCAGCAGGGCAGGGGGCTCCGGAAACACCATATATTTT. Its protein is CASRAGGSGNTIYF.

The table lists this clonotype with a count of one. Its ends do not fully match the called genes, so a read error is possible. The chain uses TRBV15 and TRBJ1-1; D unclear. Germline-derived CDR1 and CDR2 are LNHNV and YYDKDF (reference sequence). The CDR3 length is 11 residues. CDR3 coding DNA: TGCGCCACCGGGGAGAGCCCTGAAGCTTTCTTT. Protein sequence: CATGESPEAFF.

This clonotype was seen only once. The junction differs from germline at one of its ends, possibly a read error. This rearrangement joins TRBV7-6 to TRBJ2-7; D is uncertain. This CDR3 region has 14 residues. Germline V gene sequence: CDR1 SGHVS, CDR2 FNYEAQ. The CDR3 here is CASSLEAASHEQYF. The DNA of the CDR3 is TGTGCCAGCAGCTTAGAGGCAGCCTCCCACGAGCAGTACTTC. The variable domain in full, completed from reference TRBV7-6 and TRBJ2-7, reads GAGVSQSPRYKVTKRGQDVALRCDPISGHVSLYWYRQALGQGPEFLTYFNYEAQQDKSGLPNDRFSAERPEGSISTLTIQRTEQRDSAMYRCASSLEAASHEQYFGPGTRLTVT.

This chain connects TRBV4-3 to TRBJ1-2; no clear D gene. Trimming stripped 2 bases from V and 7 bases from J, with 14 bases between. The length of the CDR3 is 14 residues. Germline values: CDR1 LGHNA, CDR2 YSLEER. CDR3 amino acids: CASSQPYQGSGYTF. The CDR3 nucleotides are TGCGCCAGCAGCCAACCCTACCAAGGTAGTGGCTACACCTTC.